One and the same sample provided the 16 T cell receptor beta chains below, sequenced in a study of monozygotic twins with inflammatory bowel disease. TCRdb reworked the 5' RACE reads into one entry per CDR3 protein, no DNA. This sample's table reports about 300,000 distinct CDR3 sequences. The sequenced sample was blood. The receptors were sampled from a human donor with ulcerative colitis or Crohn's disease, or a healthy co-twin of an affected twin (not recorded which).

This chain connects TRBV20-1 to TRBJ2-1; TCRdb outputs TRBD2, but without DNA this stays unchecked. Germline V gene sequence: CDR1 DFQATT, CDR2 SNEGSKA (reference sequence). The CDR3 is 20 amino acids. CDR3 region: CSARDSGSASSPISYNEQFF.

This chain links TRBV11-2 with TRBJ2-1; checking the TCRdb D call of TRBD2 is not possible without DNA. The CDR3 spans 17 residues. Germline values: CDR1 SGHAT, CDR2 FQNNGV. CDR3 sequence reads: CASSLVPPRATYNEQFF.

The CDR3 sequence is CASRPTGGSPLHF. The chain employs TRBV11-2 and TRBJ1-6; TCRdb indicates TRBD1, and absent DNA this call remains unverified. This CDR3 has 13 amino acids. Germline values: CDR1 SGHAT, CDR2 FQNNGV.

The genes are TRBV7-2 and TRBJ1-2; lacking DNA, the TRBD1 call made by TCRdb goes unchecked. Germline values: CDR1 SGHTA, CDR2 FQGNSA. This CDR3 has 13 amino acids. CDR3: CASSLDRTNGYTF. The full variable domain, rest sourced from reference TRBV7-2 and TRBJ1-2, is GAGVSQSPSNKVTEKGKDVELRCDPISGHTALYWYRQSLGQGLEFLIYFQGNSAPDKSGLPSDRFSAERTGGSVSTLTIQRTQQEDSAVYLCASSLDRTNGYTFGSGTRLTVV.

The V call is TRBV7-2, the J call TRBJ2-3; TCRdb's D call, TRBD1, is unchecked because there is no DNA. The CDR3 runs 16 residues. The germline CDR1 and CDR2 sequences are SGHTA and FQGNSA. CDR3 in amino acids: CASSRMRLSGTDTQYF. Drawing the rest from reference TRBV7-2 and TRBJ2-3, the complete variable domain is GAGVSQSPSNKVTEKGKDVELRCDPISGHTALYWYRQSLGQGLEFLIYFQGNSAPDKSGLPSDRFSAERTGGSVSTLTIQRTQQEDSAVYLCASSRMRLSGTDTQYFGPGTRLTVL.

The chain recombines TRBV5-1 with TRBJ2-2; absent DNA, TCRdb's TRBD2 call cannot be checked. Germline assignment: CDR1 SGHRS and CDR2 YFSETQ. CDR3 size: 17 residues. CDR3 region: CASSPDPRGPNTGELFF.

The CDR3 sequence: CASSLVQRNQPQHF. The chain carries TRBV7-8 and TRBJ1-5. Germline V lookup: CDR1 SGHVS, CDR2 FQNEAQ. CDR3 length: 14 residues.

V and J are TRBV5-6 and TRBJ2-7. CDR1 and CDR2 from the germline V gene are SGHDT and YYEEEE. The CDR3 is 11 amino acids. CDR3 amino acids: CASSFSNEQYF.

The chain recombines TRBV30 with TRBJ2-7; TCRdb proposes TRBD1, but this gene call is untestable without DNA. The CDR3 is made up of 15 amino acids. Germline loops: CDR1 GTSNPN, CDR2 SVGIG (reference sequence). CDR3 residues: CAWRRGGQATYEQYF.

This rearrangement joins TRBV29-1 to TRBJ2-4. This CDR3 contains 13 residues. CDR1 is SQVTM and CDR2 is ANQGSEA in the germline V gene. CDR3 protein: CSVVTYAKNIQYF.

V gene TRBV6-1 combines with J gene TRBJ1-5; the TCRdb call, TRBD1, lacks DNA for checking. Germline assignment: CDR1 MNHNS and CDR2 SASEGT. CDR3 size: 16 residues. This CDR3 reads CASSWTGGTSNQPQHF.

The chain carries TRBV20-1 and TRBJ2-7; the TCRdb D gene call, TRBD2, has no DNA to confirm it. The CDR3 covers 13 residues. The germline CDR1 and CDR2 sequences are DFQATT and SNEGSKA (reference sequence). Here the CDR3 reads CSAINSGSYEQYF.

The J gene is TRBJ2-3, the V gene TRBV9; there is no DNA to check the TCRdb D call of TRBD1. Germline loops: CDR1 SGDLS, CDR2 YYNGEE. This CDR3 spans 16 amino acids. CDR3 sequence reads: CASSLGTDILRDTQYF.

The chain combines TRBV4-2 with TRBJ1-1. CDR3 length equals 17 residues. The germline V gene has CDR1 LGHNA and CDR2 YNFKEQ. Here the CDR3 reads CASSQDSGGGTNTEAFF.

The rearrangement links TRBV7-3 to TRBJ1-5; absent DNA, TCRdb's TRBD1 call cannot be checked. The germline CDR1 and CDR2 sequences are SGHTA and FQGTGA. The length of the CDR3 is 14 residues. This CDR3 reads CASSGTGPGQPQHF.

The gene calls are TRBV20-1 and TRBJ1-2. Per the germline V gene, CDR1 is DFQATT and CDR2 is SNEGSKA (reference sequence). The CDR3 spans 13 residues. CDR3 amino acids: CSPPDERRISYTF.